The 25 T cell receptor beta chains below all came from one sample that was sequenced in a study of shared clonotypes between healthy human individuals. The repertoire was sequenced with immunoSEQ multiplex PCR; TCRdb's copy has only in-frame clones and lacks some. This table has roughly 1,500,000 clones, approximately 98.5% appearing once. Sequencing was done on a sample of naive CD4+ T cells sorted from blood. The sample's subset: CD45RA+ positively selected. The receptors come from a man aged 25-45 years in good health.

Concerning this clone itself: At the DNA level, this CDR3 is encoded by other sequences in the same sample as well. The rearrangement links TRBV6-6 to TRBJ2-1; D not certain. V lost 0 bases and J lost 4, with 4 bases in between. The CDR3 is 13 residues long. Looked up from germline, CDR1 is MNHNY and CDR2 is SVGAGI (reference sequence). CDR3 in amino acids: CASSYSGYNEQFF. CDR3 DNA sequence: TGTGCCAGCAGTTACTCTGGATACAATGAGCAGTTCTTC.

This clone was seen a single time. The chain recombines TRBV18 with TRBJ1-1; D gene unclear. The V end was cut by 3 bases, the J end by 5 bases, with 19 bases between. The CDR3 sequence is 16 residues long. Germline CDR1 and CDR2: KGHSH and LQKENI. The CDR3 is CASSPPPRPQRTEAFF. The DNA for the CDR3 is TGTGCCAGCTCACCTCCCCCGCGGCCCCAGAGGACTGAAGCTTTCTTT.

This chain connects TRBV29-1 to TRBJ1-5; no firm D call. The ends were cut back, 6 bases at V and 0 bases at J, with 9 bases in the middle. The CDR3 totals 13 residues. Germline V gene data show CDR1 as SQVTM and CDR2 as ANQGSEA. This CDR3 reads CSVKTDSNQPQHF. The CDR3, as DNA: TGCAGCGTGAAAACGGATAGCAATCAGCCCCAGCATTTT. The whole variable domain, remainder taken from reference TRBV29-1 and TRBJ1-5, is SAVISQKPSRDICQRGTSLTIQCQVDSQVTMMFWYRQQPGQSLTLIATANQGSEATYESGFVIDKFPISRPNLTFSTLTVSNMSPEDSSIYLCSVKTDSNQPQHFGDGTRLSIL.

The V gene is TRBV10-3, the J gene TRBJ1-1; D possibly corresponds to TRBD1 (6 bases). Germline lookup yields CDR1 ENHRY and CDR2 SYGVKD. V was clipped by 6 bases and J by 0 bases, with 8 bases between them. The CDR3 length is 13 residues. CDR3: CAISGQLNTEAFF. As DNA, the CDR3 is TGTGCCATCAGCGGACAGTTGAACACTGAAGCTTTCTTT.

Note on this clone: This sample includes further DNA sequences coding for the same CDR3. This chain connects TRBV9 to TRBJ2-7; 8 positions agree with TRBD1. CDR1 is SGDLS and CDR2 is YYNGEE in the germline V gene. This CDR3 is 11 amino acids long. J gave up 4 bases and V 7 bases, and 1 base lay outside the gene matches. The CDR3 nucleotides are TGTGCCAGCGGACAGGGTTACGAGCAGTACTTC. This translates into CASGQGYEQYF.

V and J are TRBV7-9 and TRBJ1-4, with a possible D match to TRBD1 (6 bases). Germline loops: CDR1 SEHNR, CDR2 FQNEAQ (reference sequence). This CDR3 has 14 residues. Trimming stripped 5 bases from V and 4 bases from J, with 11 bases between. DNA for the CDR3: TGTGCCAGCAGCCGGACAGTCCTTAATGAAAAACTGTTTTTT. Its translation: CASSRTVLNEKLFF.

The V and J genes are TRBV11-3 and TRBJ2-1, with D perhaps assigned TRBD1 or TRBD2 (5 bases each). Trimming cost V 5 bases and J 7 bases, with 21 bases left between them. This CDR3 spans 16 amino acids. CDR1 and CDR2 (germline): SGHNT, YENEEA. CDR3 protein: CASSPPGAGRGNEQFF. The DNA of the CDR3 is TGTGCCAGCAGCCCCCCCGGGGCGGGCCGTGGGAATGAGCAGTTCTTC.

V gene TRBV9 combines with J gene TRBJ2-1; D might be TRBD1 (6 bases). The V gene's germline CDR1 is SGDLS and CDR2 YYNGEE. V shed 0 bases and J shed 0 bases, with 13 bases lying between them. The CDR3 sequence is 17 residues long. CDR3 sequence: CASSVGPGQTSYNEQFF. CDR3 sequence (DNA): TGTGCCAGCAGCGTAGGTCCTGGACAGACCTCCTACAATGAGCAGTTCTTC.

Regarding this clone: Other DNA sequences from this sample encode an identical CDR3 as well. This chain links TRBV29-1 with TRBJ1-5; tentatively, D is TRBD1 (5 bases). CDR1 is SQVTM, CDR2 ANQGSEA, per germline. The length of the CDR3 is 12 residues. Trimming pared 4 bases from V and 3 bases from J, leaving 7 bases between. CDR3 DNA: TGCAGCGTTGGGGGGGTCAATCAGCCCCAGCATTTT. It translates to CSVGGVNQPQHF.

This clone was detected only once. The chain has TRBV2 and TRBJ2-5; D is undetermined. Germline assignment: CDR1 SNHLY and CDR2 FYNNEI. V was cut by 7 bases and J by 5 bases, with 17 bases left in between. This CDR3 is 14 amino acids long. CDR3 sequence reads: CASTTWNSGETQYF. CDR3 bases: TGTGCCAGCACCACCTGGAATTCCGGGGAGACCCAGTACTTC.

In its sample, this clone was seen once. The chain joins TRBV4-2 to TRBJ1-3, with TRBD1 as a possible D gene (5 bases). CDR3 size: 18 residues. V lost 7 bases to trimming and J lost 0 bases, with 22 bases between them. In germline, CDR1 is LGHNA, CDR2 YNFKEQ. The CDR3 region has the DNA TGTGCCAGCACCAATGCAGGGATCGGACAAGGCTCTGGAAACACCATATATTTT. Protein sequence: CASTNAGIGQGSGNTIYF.

V gene TRBV7-2 combines with J gene TRBJ2-7, with D possibly being TRBD1 (7 bases). The germline gives CDR1 SGHTA, CDR2 FQGNSA. V shed 5 bases and J shed 6 bases, with 23 bases lying between them. This CDR3 region has 16 residues. This CDR3 reads CASSPSLRGVRSEQYF. In DNA form, the CDR3 reads TGTGCCAGCAGCCCTTCTCTCAGGGGGGTGAGGAGCGAGCAGTACTTC.

The CDR3 coding sequence is TGTGCCAGCAGCGCCCCCGCAGGTCAGGGGAACACCGGGGAGCTGTTTTTT. This sequence encodes CASSAPAGQGNTGELFF. The chain combines TRBV9 with TRBJ2-2; tentatively, D is TRBD1 (5 bases). V was trimmed by 3 bases and J by 1 base, leaving 16 bases between them. Per germline, CDR1 SGDLS and CDR2 YYNGEE. CDR3 length equals 17 residues.

The chain joins TRBV25-1 to TRBJ2-1, with a tentative D call TRBD1 (5 bases). V lost 7 bases to trimming and J lost 9 bases, with 13 bases between them. CDR3 length: 12 amino acids. The V gene's germline CDR1 is MGHDK and CDR2 SYGVNS. The CDR3 bases are TGTGCCAGCACACGAACAGGTAGTGAGCAGTTCTTC. This encodes CASTRTGSEQFF.

The count of this clone is one. The chain employs TRBV28 and TRBJ1-4; 8 nucleotides agree with TRBD1. This CDR3 comprises 14 residues. The V gene's germline CDR1 is MDHEN and CDR2 SYDVKM. The junction had 1 base not matched to a gene; V was cut back by 2 bases and J by 5 bases. The CDR3 spells CASSLQGANEKLFF. CDR3 coding DNA: TGTGCCAGCAGTTTACAGGGGGCGAATGAAAAACTGTTTTTT.

The chain links TRBV29-1 to TRBJ2-7, with TRBD1 matching 9 bases. Germline-derived CDR1 and CDR2 are SQVTM and ANQGSEA. After removal of 8 bases from V and 2 bases from J, the junction contained 7 bases not matched to a gene. The CDR3 spans 13 residues. CDR3 protein: CSTRTGVTYEQYF. CDR3 sequence (DNA): TGCAGCACCCGGACAGGGGTGACCTACGAGCAGTACTTC.

The V gene is TRBV19, the J gene TRBJ2-3; tentatively, D is TRBD1 or TRBD2 (5 bases each). Germline values: CDR1 LNHDA, CDR2 SQIVND (reference sequence). Trimming took off 3 bases at V and 1 base at J, with 14 bases between the two ends. The CDR3 spans 16 residues. Written as DNA, the CDR3 is TGTGCCAGTAGTATCTCAGGGATGGGGGGCACAGATACGCAGTATTTT. Amino acid sequence: CASSISGMGGTDTQYF.

The J gene is TRBJ1-1, the V gene TRBV11-2; TRBD1 is a possible D gene (5 bases). The CDR3 is 14 residues long. The germline V and J ends were trimmed by 4 bases and 1 base, with 10 bases remaining between them. Germline V gives CDR1 SGHAT, CDR2 FQNNGV. The chain's CDR3 is CASSSSDRNTEAFF. CDR3 DNA: TGTGCCAGCAGCTCTAGCGACAGGAACACTGAAGCTTTCTTT.

Points on this clone: Other DNA sequences in this specimen translate into the identical CDR3. CDR3 nucleotides: TGCAGCGTTGGCCGAACGACCTACGAGCAGTACTTC. Its protein product is CSVGRTTYEQYF. The chain carries TRBV29-1 and TRBJ2-7; D uncertain. The CDR3 extends over 12 amino acids. Trimming shortened V by 4 bases and J by 2 bases, and 9 bases separated the two germline ends. Germline CDR1 is SQVTM and CDR2 is ANQGSEA.

This chain links TRBV20-1 with TRBJ2-1, with D unclear. Between the trimmed V and J ends, which lost 3 bases and 10 bases, there was a span of 10 bases. The V gene's germline CDR1 is DFQATT and CDR2 SNEGSKA (reference sequence). The CDR3 contains 11 residues. The CDR3 sequence: CSARRSAEQFF. For the CDR3, the DNA is TGCAGTGCTAGGCGCAGCGCCGAGCAGTTCTTC.

This rearrangement joins TRBV19 to TRBJ2-1; the match to TRBD2 covers 9 bases. The germline gives CDR1 LNHDA, CDR2 SQIVND (reference sequence). J was trimmed by 1 base and V by 9 bases; bases with no gene match: 7. CDR3 length: 15 residues. The chain's CDR3 is CASAIAGASYNEQFF. In DNA form, the CDR3 reads TGTGCCAGCGCCATAGCGGGAGCGTCCTACAATGAGCAGTTCTTC.

As for this clone: Compared with germline, one end of the junction differs, possibly owing to a read error. The V call is TRBV5-4, the J call TRBJ1-1, with D tentatively TRBD1 (6 bases). The CDR3 loop spans 14 amino acids. Germline assignment: CDR1 SGHNT and CDR2 YYREEE (reference sequence). The CDR3 sequence is CASRLGAGATEAFF. Written as DNA, the CDR3 is TGTGCCAGCAGGTTGGGGGCAGGGGCCACTGAAGCTTTCTTT.

The chain carries TRBV19 and TRBJ1-5; D is unclear. The CDR3 is made up of 14 amino acids. CDR1 is LNHDA, CDR2 SQIVND, per germline (reference sequence). V was pared by 4 bases and J by 0 bases, with 7 bases between. CDR3 protein: CASSSRYSNQPQHF. CDR3 sequence (DNA): TGTGCCAGTAGTAGCCGTTATAGCAATCAGCCCCAGCATTTT.

This clone has a single count. V gene TRBV28 combines with J gene TRBJ2-1, with D perhaps matching TRBD2 (6 bases). The CDR3 loop spans 10 amino acids. CDR1 is MDHEN and CDR2 is SYDVKM in the germline V gene. The germline V and J ends were trimmed by 8 bases and 7 bases, with 6 bases remaining between them. The chain's CDR3 is CASAGNEQFF. CDR3 DNA: TGTGCCAGCGCGGGGAATGAGCAGTTCTTC.

The chain employs TRBV5-1 and TRBJ2-2; the match to TRBD1 covers 10 bases. V trimming: 0 bases; J trimming: 4 bases; junction bases outside the gene matches: 6. This CDR3 contains 17 residues. Germline lookup yields CDR1 SGHRS and CDR2 YFSETQ. For the CDR3, the DNA is TGCGCCAGCAGCTTGGCCCAGGGACAGGGGAGCACCGGGGAGCTGTTTTTT. This encodes CASSLAQGQGSTGELFF.